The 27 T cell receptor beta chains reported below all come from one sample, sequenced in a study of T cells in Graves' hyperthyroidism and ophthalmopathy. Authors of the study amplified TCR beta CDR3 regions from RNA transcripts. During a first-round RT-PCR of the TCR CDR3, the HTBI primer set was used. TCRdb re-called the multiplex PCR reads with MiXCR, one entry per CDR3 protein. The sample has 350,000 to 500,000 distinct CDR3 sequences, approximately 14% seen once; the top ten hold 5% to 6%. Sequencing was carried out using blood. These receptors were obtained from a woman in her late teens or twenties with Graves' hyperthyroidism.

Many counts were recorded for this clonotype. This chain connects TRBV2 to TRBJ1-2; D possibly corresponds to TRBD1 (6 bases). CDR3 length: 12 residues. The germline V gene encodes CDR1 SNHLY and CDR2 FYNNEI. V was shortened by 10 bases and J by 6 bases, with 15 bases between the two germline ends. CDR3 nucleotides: TGTGCCACCAACAGGGATGGGGATGGCTACACCTTC. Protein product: CATNRDGDGYTF.

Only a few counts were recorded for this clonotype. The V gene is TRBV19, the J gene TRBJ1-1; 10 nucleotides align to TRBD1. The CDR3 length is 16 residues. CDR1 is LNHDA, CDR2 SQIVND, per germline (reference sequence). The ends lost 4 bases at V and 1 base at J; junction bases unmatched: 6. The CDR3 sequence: CASSRTGGAPNTEAFF. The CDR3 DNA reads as TGTGCCAGTAGTAGGACAGGGGGGGCCCCGAACACTGAAGCTTTCTTT.

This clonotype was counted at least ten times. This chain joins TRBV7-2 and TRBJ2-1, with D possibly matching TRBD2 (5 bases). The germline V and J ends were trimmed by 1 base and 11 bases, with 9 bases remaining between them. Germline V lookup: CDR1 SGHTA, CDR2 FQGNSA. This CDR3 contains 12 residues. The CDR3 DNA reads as TGTGCCAGCAGCTTAGTCGGGGTGCAGCAGTTCTTC. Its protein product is CASSLVGVQQFF.

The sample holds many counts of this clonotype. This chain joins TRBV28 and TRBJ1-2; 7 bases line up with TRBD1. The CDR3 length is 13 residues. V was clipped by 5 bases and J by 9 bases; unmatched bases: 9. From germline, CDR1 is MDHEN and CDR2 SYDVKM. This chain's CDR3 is CASSRTGTPSYTF. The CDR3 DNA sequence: TGTGCCAGCAGTCGGACAGGCACGCCGAGCTACACCTTC.

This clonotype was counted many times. CDR3 coding DNA: TGTGCCAGCAGTTCCTTTTCAACCGACGCCCAGCATTTT. Encoded protein: CASSSFSTDAQHF. V is TRBV7-8 and J is TRBJ1-5; D ambiguous. The germline V gene has CDR1 SGHVS and CDR2 FQNEAQ. Trimming stripped 6 bases from V and 11 bases from J, with 17 bases between. The CDR3 length is 13 residues.

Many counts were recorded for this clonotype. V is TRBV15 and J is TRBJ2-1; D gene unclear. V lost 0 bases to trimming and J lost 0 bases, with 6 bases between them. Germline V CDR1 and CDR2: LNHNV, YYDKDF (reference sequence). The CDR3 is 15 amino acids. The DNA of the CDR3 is TGTGCCACCAGCAGAGATCGAAACTCCTACAATGAGCAGTTCTTC. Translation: CATSRDRNSYNEQFF.

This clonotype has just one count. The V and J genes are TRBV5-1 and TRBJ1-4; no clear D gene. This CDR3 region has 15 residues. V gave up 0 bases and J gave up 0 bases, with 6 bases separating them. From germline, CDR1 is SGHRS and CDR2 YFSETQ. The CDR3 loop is CASSLAPSTNEKLFF. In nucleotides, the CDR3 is TGCGCCAGCAGCTTGGCACCCTCAACTAATGAAAAACTGTTTTTT.

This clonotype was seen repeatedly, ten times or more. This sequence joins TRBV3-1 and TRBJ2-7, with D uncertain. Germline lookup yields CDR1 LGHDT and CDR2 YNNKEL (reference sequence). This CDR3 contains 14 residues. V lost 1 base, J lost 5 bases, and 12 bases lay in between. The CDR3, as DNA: TGTGCCAGCAGCCAAGTCGGCAGATACCACGAGCAGTACTTC. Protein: CASSQVGRYHEQYF.

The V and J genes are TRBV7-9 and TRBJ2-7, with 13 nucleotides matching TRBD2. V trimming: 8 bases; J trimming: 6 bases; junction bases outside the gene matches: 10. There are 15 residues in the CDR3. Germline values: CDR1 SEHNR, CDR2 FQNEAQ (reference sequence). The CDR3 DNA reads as TGTGCCAGCTTCCACAACGGACTAGCGGGAGCCGAGCAGTACTTC. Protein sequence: CASFHNGLAGAEQYF.

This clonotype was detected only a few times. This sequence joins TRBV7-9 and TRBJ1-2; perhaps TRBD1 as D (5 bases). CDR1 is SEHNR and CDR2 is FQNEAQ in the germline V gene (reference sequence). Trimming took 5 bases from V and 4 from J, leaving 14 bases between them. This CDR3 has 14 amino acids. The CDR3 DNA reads TGTGCCAGCAGCCTTATGGGCCAGGGCTATGGCTACACCTTC. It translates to CASSLMGQGYGYTF.

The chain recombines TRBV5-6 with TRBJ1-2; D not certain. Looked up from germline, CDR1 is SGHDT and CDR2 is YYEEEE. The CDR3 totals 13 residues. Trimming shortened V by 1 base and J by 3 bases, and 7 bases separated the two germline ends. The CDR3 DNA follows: TGTGCCAGCAGCTTGTTGCAGGACTATGGCTACACCTTC. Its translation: CASSLLQDYGYTF. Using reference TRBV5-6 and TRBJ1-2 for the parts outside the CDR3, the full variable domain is DAGVTQSPTHLIKTRGQQVTLRCSPKSGHDTVSWYQQALGQGPQFIFQYYEEEERQRGNFPDRFSGHQFPNYSSELNVNALLLGDSALYLCASSLLQDYGYTFGSGTRLTVV.

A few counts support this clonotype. CDR3 DNA: TGTGCCAGCAGCTTAACAGGGTTGGACACCGGGGAGCTGTTTTTT. This encodes CASSLTGLDTGELFF. This chain connects TRBV5-5 to TRBJ2-2; perhaps TRBD1 as D (6 bases). Germline CDR1 and CDR2: SGHKS and YYEKEE (reference sequence). The CDR3 is 15 amino acids. Trimming cost V 2 bases and J 3 bases, with 11 bases left between them. Combining the CDR3 with reference TRBV5-5 and TRBJ2-2 gives the whole variable domain DAGVTQSPTHLIKTRGQQVTLRCSPISGHKSVSWYQQVLGQGPQFIFQYYEKEERGRGNFPDRFSARQFPNYSSELNVNALLLGDSALYLCASSLTGLDTGELFFGEGSRLTVL.

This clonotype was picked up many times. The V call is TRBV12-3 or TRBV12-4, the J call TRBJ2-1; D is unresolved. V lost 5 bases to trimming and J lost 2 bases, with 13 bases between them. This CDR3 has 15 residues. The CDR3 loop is CASSHFRLTYNEQFF. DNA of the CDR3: TGTGCCAGCAGTCATTTCAGGCTAACCTACAATGAGCAGTTCTTC.

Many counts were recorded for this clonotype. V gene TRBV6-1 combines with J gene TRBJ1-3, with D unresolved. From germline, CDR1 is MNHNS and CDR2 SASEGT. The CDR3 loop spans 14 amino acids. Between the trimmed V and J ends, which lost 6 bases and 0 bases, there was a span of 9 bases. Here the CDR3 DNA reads TGTGCCAGCAGATCGACAAGCTCTGGAAACACCATATATTTT. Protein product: CASRSTSSGNTIYF.

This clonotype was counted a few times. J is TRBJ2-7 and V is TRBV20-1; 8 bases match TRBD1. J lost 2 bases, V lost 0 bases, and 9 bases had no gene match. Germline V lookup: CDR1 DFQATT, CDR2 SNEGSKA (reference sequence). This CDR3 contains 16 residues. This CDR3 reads CSAREGLGTGTYEQYF. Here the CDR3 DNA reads TGCAGTGCTAGAGAGGGGTTGGGGACAGGCACCTACGAGCAGTACTTC.

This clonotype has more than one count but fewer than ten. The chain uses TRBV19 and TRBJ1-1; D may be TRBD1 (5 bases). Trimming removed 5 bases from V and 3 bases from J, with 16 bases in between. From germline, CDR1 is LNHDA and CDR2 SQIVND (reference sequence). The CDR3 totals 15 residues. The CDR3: CASSLGWGFDTEAFF. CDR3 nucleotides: TGTGCCAGTAGTCTAGGGTGGGGGTTCGACACTGAAGCTTTCTTT.

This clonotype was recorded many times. CDR3 DNA: TGTGCCAGCAGCTTAGGACAGGGGACGAACTATGGCTACACCTTC. The encoded protein is CASSLGQGTNYGYTF. The chain combines TRBV7-9 with TRBJ1-2; 8 bases fit TRBD1. The CDR3 totals 15 residues. J lost 2 bases, V lost 1 base, and 3 bases had no gene match. Per the germline V gene, CDR1 is SEHNR and CDR2 is FQNEAQ (reference sequence).

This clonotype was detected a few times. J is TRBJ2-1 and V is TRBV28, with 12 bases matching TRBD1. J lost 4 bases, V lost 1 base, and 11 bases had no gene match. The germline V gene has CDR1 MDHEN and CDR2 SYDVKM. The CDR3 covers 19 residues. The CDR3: CASSLLGGGGQGAYNEQFF. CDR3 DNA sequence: TGTGCCAGCAGTTTATTAGGGGGAGGGGGACAGGGGGCTTACAATGAGCAGTTCTTC.

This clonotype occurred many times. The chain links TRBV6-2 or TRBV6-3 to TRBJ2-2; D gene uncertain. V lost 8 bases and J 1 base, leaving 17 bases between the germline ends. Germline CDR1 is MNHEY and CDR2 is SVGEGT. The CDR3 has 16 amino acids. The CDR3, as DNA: TGTGCCAGCCGCAAACCCCCCGGCCTGAACACCGGGGAGCTGTTTTTT. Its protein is CASRKPPGLNTGELFF.

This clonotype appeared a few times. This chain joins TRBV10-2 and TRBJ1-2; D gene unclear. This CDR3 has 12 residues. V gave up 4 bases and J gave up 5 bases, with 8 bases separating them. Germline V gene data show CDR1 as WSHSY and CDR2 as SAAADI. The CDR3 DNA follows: TGCGCCAGCAGTGTCGCAGAATATGGCTACACCTTC. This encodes CASSVAEYGYTF.

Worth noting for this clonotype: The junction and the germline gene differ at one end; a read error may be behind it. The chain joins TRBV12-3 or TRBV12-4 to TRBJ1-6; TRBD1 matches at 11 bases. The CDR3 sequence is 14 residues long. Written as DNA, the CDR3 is TGTACCAGCAGCCGGACAGGGGGCGCATCACCCCTCCACTTT. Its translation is CTSSRTGGASPLHF.

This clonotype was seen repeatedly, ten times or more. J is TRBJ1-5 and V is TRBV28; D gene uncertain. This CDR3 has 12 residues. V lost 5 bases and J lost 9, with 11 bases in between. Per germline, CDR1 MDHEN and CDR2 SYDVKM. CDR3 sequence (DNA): TGTGCCAGCAGTCCTTTCGGAGGGCCCCAGCATTTT. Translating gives CASSPFGGPQHF.

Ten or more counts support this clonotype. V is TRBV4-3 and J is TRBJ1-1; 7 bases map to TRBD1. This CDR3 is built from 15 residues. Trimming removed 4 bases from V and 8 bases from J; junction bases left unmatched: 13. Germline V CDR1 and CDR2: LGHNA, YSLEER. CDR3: CASSLIKRDSGEAFF. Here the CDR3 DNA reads TGCGCCAGCAGCCTTATAAAGCGGGACAGTGGGGAAGCTTTCTTT.

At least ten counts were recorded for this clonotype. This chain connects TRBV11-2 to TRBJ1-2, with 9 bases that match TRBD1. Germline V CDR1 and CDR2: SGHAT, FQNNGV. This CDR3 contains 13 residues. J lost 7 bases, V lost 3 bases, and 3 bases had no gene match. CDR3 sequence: CASSLDRGFGYTF. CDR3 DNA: TGTGCCAGCAGCTTGGACAGGGGATTTGGCTACACCTTC.

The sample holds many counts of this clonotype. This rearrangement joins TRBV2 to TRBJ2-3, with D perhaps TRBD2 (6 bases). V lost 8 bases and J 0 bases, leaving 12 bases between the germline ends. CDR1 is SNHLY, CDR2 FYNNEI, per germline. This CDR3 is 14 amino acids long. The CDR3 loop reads CASRKGRSTDTQYF. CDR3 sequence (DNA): TGTGCCAGCCGCAAGGGGAGGAGCACAGATACGCAGTATTTT.

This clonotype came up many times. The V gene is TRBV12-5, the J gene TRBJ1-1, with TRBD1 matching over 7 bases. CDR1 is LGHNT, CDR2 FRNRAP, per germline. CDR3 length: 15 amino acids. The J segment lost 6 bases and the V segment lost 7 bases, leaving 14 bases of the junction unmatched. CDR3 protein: CASAPWGPDRAEAFF. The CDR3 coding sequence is TGTGCTAGTGCCCCTTGGGGACCCGACAGGGCTGAAGCTTTCTTT.

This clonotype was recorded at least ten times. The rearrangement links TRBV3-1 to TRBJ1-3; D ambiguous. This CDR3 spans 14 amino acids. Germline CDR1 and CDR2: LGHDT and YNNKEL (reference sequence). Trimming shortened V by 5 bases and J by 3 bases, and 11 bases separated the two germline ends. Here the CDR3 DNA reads TGTGCCAGCAGCGTTCAAGATCGTGGAAACACCATATATTTT. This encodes CASSVQDRGNTIYF.